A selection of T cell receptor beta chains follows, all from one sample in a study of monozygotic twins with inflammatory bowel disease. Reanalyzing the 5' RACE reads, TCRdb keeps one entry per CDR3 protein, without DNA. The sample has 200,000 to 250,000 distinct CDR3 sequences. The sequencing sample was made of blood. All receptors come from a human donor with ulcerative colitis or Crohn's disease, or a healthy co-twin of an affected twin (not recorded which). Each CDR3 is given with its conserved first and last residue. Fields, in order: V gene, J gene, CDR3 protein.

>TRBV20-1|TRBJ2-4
CSARGTRPDKNIQYF
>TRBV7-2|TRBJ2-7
CASSAGISYFDEQYF
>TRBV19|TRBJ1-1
CASSKSLDRLHQAFF
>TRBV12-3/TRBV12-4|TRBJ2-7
CASSLDTDRAYEQYF
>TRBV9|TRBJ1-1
CASSVGIGSAEAFF
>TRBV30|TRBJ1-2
CAWTLGRTGGMVYGYTF
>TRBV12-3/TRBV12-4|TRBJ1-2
CASSRGGAPTYGYTF
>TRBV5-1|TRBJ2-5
CASSLGGDRETQYF
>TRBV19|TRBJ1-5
CASKSGPDSVNQPQHF
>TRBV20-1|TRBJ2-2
CSAREFGSGISTGELFF
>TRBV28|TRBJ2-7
CASSISGAWDEQYF
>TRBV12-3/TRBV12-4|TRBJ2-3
CASSSPGTDTQYF
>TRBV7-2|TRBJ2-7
CASSLSGSTRGEQYF
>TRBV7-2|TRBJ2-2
CASSLAWSVRTGELFF
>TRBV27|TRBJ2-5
CASSPRLAGTRETQYF
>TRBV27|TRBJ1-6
CASSFPGTGNSPLHF
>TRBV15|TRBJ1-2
CATSRDVGGLNRGYTF
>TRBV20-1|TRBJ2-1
CSAGEAGGPSYNEQFF
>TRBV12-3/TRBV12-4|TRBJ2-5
CASSSSSGGAAETQYF
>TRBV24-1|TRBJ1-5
CATSDLRTDSNQPQHF
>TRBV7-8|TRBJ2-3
CASSYYFRGPGEDTQYF
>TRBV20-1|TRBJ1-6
CSAPPGSSYNSPLHF
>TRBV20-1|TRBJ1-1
CSARPRDTRTAFF
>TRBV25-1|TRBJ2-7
CASSDHRAYEQYF
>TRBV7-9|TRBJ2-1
CASSLGAGVGNEQFF
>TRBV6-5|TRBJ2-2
CASSYVASVTGELFF
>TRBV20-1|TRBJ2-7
CSATGTSGSRSYEQYF
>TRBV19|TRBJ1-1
CASSTDHRDKSAFF
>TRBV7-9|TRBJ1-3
CASSLAAQGGNTIYF
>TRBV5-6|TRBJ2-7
CASSLRAGRYEQYF
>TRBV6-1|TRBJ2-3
CASSEAKADTQYF
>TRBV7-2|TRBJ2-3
CASSPSWATDTQYF
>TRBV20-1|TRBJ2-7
CSANPGLADYEQYF
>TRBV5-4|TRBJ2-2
CASSRSGREVSAGELFF
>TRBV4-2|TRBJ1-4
CASSLLTGPGGNEKLFF
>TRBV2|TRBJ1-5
CASSEDESSPQHF
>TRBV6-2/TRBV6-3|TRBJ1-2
CASSYSRTSWGYTF
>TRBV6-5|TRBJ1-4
CASSYSNGQGYEKLFF
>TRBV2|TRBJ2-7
CASSHGLGEQYF
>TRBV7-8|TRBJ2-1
CASSLAGGMHNEQFF
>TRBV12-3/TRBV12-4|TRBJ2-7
CASSEAGEQYF
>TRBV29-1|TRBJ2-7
CSVVVSRGPYEQYF
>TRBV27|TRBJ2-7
CASSSDKAYEQYF
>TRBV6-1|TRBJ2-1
CASSEVGAYDNEQFF
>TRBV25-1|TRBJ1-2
CASSELGQATHYGYTF
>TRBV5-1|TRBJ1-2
CASSPDSPYGYTF
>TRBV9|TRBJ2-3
CASSVESWSFTDTQYF
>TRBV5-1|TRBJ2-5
CASSQIAGERETQYF
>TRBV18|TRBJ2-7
CASSPLAGGPIEQYF
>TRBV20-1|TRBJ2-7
CSAGLAIEYEQYF
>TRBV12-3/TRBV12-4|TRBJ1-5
CASSFMAFAGNQPQHF
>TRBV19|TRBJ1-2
CASSIGTKYGYTF
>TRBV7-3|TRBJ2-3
CASSLGPSGGGQDTQYF